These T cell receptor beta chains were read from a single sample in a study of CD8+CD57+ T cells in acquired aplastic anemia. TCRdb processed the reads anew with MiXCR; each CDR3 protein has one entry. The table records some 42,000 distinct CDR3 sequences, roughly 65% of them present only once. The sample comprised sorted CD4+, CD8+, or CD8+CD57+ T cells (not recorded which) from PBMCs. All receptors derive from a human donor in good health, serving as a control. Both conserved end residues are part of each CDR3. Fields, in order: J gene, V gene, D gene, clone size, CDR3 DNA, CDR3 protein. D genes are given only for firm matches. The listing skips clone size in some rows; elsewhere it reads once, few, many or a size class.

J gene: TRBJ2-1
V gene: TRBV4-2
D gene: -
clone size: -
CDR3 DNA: TGTGCCAGCAGCCACCGGACAGAGCAGTTCTTC
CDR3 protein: CASSHRTEQFF

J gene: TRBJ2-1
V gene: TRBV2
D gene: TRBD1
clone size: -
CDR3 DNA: TGTGCCAGCAGTGTGGGACGGACAGGGGGTCATGAGCAGTTCTTC
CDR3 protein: CASSVGRTGGHEQFF

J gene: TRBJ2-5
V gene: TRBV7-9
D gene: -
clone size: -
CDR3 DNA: TGTGCCAGCAGCTTTAGGGCGCAAGAGACCCAGTACTTC
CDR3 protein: CASSFRAQETQYF

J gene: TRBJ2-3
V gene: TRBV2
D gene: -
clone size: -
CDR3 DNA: TGTGCCACAAGGAGAATGACAGATACGCAGTATTTT
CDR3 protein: CATRRMTDTQYF

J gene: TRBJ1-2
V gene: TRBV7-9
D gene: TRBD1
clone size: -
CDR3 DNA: TGTGCCAGCAGGGTGACAGGGAACTATGGCTACACCTTC
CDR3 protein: CASRVTGNYGYTF

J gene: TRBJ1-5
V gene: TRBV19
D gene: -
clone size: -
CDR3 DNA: TGTGCCAGTAGTATCTGGGGTCAGCCCCAGCATTTT
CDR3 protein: CASSIWGQPQHF

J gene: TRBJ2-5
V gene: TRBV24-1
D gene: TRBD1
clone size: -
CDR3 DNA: TGTGCCACCAGTGCGGGCCTACAGGGGTCCGGGGAGACCCAGTACTTC
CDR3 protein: CATSAGLQGSGETQYF

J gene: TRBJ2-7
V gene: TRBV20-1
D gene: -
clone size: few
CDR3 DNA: TGCAGTGCTAGAGATTCGGTCCGCGACGAGCAGTACTTC
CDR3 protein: CSARDSVRDEQYF

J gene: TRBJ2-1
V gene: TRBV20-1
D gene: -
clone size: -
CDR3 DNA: TGCAGTGCTAGTTCGGATGTCACCTACAATGAGCAGTTCTTC
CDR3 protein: CSASSDVTYNEQFF

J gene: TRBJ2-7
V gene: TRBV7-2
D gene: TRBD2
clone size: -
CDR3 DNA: TGTGCCAGCAGCTTAGAGCCAACGGGAGGGCACGAGCAGTACTTC
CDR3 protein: CASSLEPTGGHEQYF

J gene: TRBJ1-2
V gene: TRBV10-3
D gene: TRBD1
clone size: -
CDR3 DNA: TGTGCCATCACCTCCGGGACAGGGCATGGCTACACCTTC
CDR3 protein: CAITSGTGHGYTF

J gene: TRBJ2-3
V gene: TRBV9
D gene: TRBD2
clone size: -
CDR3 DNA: TGTGCCAGCAGCGTAGAGGTAGCGGGTTCCACAGATACGCAGTATTTT
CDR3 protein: CASSVEVAGSTDTQYF

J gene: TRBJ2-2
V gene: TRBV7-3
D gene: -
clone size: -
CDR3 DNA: TGTGCCAGCAGCTTATTACTTGCAGACGGGGAGCTGTTTTTT
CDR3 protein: CASSLLLADGELFF

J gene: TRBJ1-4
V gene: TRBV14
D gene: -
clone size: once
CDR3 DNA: TGTGCCAGCACCCCATTGGAGTTTACAACTAATGAAAAACTGTTTTTT
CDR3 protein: CASTPLEFTTNEKLFF

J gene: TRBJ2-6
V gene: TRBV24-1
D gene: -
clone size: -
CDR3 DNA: TGTGCCACCAGTGATGGGGGTGGGGCCAACGTCCTGACTTTC
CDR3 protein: CATSDGGGANVLTF

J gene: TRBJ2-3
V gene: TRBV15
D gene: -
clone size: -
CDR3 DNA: TGTGCCACCAGCAGAGACCCCGGAAGGGGCACAGATACGCAGTATTTT
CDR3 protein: CATSRDPGRGTDTQYF

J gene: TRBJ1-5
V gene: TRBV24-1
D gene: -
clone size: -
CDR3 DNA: TGTGCCACAGCAGGGGAAGTGGGTCAGCCCCAGCATTTT
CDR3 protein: CATAGEVGQPQHF

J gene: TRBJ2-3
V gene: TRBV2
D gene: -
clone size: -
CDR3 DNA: TGTGCCAGCAGTGAATTACTGGAAGATACGCAGTATTTT
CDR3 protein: CASSELLEDTQYF

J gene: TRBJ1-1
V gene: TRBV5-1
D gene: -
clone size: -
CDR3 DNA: TGCGCCAGCAGCTTTACAGGGACTGAAGCTTTCTTT
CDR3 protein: CASSFTGTEAFF

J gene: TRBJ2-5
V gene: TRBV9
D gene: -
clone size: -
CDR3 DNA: TGTGCCAGCAGCGGGCCACAAGAGACCCAGTACTTC
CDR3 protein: CASSGPQETQYF

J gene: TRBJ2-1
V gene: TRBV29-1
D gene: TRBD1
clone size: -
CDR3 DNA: TGCAGCGTGGGTAGACAGGGGCTCTACAATGAGCAGTTCTTC
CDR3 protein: CSVGRQGLYNEQFF

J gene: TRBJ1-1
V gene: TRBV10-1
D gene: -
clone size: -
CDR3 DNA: TGCGCCAGCAAGAATTCGTTGGGCACTGAAGCTTTCTTT
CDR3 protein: CASKNSLGTEAFF

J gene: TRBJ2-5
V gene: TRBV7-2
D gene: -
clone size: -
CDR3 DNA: TGTGCCAGCAGCCCAGTCGGAGAGACCCAGTACTTC
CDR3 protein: CASSPVGETQYF

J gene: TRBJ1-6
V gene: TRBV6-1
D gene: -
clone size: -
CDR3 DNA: TGTGCCAGCAGTGAAGCGATCGGACCGGGAGGGTCACCCCTCCACTTT
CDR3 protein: CASSEAIGPGGSPLHF

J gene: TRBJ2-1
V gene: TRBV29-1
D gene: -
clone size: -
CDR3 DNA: TGCAGCGTTGATCAGGGCGGTCCGGGGGTTCAGTTCTTC
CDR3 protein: CSVDQGGPGVQFF

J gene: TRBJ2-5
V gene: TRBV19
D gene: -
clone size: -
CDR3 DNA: TGTGCCAGTGCCAGACGGGGGGCACAATCGGAGACCCAGTACTTC
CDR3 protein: CASARRGAQSETQYF

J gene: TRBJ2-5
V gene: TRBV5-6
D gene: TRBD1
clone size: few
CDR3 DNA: TGTGCCAGCAGCTGGGACAGTATCTATGGGACCCAGTACTTC
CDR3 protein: CASSWDSIYGTQYF

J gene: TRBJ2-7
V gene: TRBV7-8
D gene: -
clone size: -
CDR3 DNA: TGTGCCAGCAGCTTAGACCCAACAGCCGAGCAGTACTTC
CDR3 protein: CASSLDPTAEQYF

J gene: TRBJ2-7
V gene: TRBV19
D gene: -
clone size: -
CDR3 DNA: TGTGCCAGTAGCTCAGGGCGGGCCTACGAGCAGTACTTC
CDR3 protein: CASSSGRAYEQYF

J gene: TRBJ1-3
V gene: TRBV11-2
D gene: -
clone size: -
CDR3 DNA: TGTGCCAGCAGCCTTCCCGGCCAGGTCCTTGGAAACACCATATATTTT
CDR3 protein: CASSLPGQVLGNTIYF

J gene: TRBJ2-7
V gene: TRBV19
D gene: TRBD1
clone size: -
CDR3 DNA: TGTGCCAGTAGTAAAGCCGGGTACGGGACAGGGACCCACGAGCAGTACTTC
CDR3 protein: CASSKAGYGTGTHEQYF

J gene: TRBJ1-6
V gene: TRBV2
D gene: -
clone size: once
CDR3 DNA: TGTGCCAGCAGTGTGGAGACATCAAATAATTCACCCCTCCACTTT
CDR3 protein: CASSVETSNNSPLHF

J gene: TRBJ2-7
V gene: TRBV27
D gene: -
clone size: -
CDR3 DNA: TGTGCCAGCAGTCGATACCCGACAGGCTACTACGAGCAGTACTTC
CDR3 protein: CASSRYPTGYYEQYF

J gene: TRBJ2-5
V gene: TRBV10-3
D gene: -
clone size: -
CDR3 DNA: TGTGCCAGCAGTGACCCTAGAGAGACCCAGTACTTC
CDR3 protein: CASSDPRETQYF

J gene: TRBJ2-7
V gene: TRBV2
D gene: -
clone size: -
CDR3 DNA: TGTGCCGCAGGACAGAGCTCCTACGAGCAGTACTTC
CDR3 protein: CAAGQSSYEQYF

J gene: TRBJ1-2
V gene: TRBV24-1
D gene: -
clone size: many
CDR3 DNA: TGTGCCACCAGTGATTTTAAGGACGGACCCTACTATGGCTACACCTTC
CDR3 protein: CATSDFKDGPYYGYTF

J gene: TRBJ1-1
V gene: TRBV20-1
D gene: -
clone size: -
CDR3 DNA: TGCAGTGCTAGCGAAAATGAGGCTTTCTTT
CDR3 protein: CSASENEAFF

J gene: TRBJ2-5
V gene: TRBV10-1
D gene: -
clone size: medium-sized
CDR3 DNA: TGCGCCAGCAGTGAGAGGGGGGGCCAAGAGACCCAGTACTTC
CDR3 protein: CASSERGGQETQYF

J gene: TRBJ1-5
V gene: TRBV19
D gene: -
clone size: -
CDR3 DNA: TGTGCCACCGTAGCTAGCTCTGTCGGCAATCAGCCCCAGCATTTT
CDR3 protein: CATVASSVGNQPQHF

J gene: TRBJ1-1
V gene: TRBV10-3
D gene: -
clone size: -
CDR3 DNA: TGTGCCATCAGGTCCGGGTCGAGGGACACTGAAGCTTTCTTT
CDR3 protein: CAIRSGSRDTEAFF

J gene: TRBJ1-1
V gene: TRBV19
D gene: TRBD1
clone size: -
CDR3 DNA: TGTGCCAGTGAGAGACAGGGGACCCAGGAAGCTTTCTTT
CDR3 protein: CASERQGTQEAFF

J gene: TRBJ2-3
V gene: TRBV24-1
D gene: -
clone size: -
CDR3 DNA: TGTGCCACCAGTGATGACCCAGATACGCAGTATTTT
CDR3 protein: CATSDDPDTQYF

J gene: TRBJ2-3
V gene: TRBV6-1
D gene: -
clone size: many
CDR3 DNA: TGTGCCAGCAGTGAACAGGGAAATACGCAGTATTTT
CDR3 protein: CASSEQGNTQYF

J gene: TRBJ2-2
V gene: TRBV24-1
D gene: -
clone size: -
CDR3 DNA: TGTGCCACCAGAGACCAAGAAAGGTCCGGGGAGCTGTTTTTT
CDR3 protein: CATRDQERSGELFF

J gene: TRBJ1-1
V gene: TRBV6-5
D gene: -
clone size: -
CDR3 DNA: TGTGCCAGCAGTTACTCGAGGAGTAACACTGAAGCTTTCTTT
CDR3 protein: CASSYSRSNTEAFF

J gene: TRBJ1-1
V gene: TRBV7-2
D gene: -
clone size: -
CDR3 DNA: TGTGCCAGCAGACCGGGCGGGAAGAACGCTGAAGCTTTCTTT
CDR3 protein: CASRPGGKNAEAFF